A single sample gave rise to the 13 T cell receptor beta chains below, sequenced in a study of blood T cell repertoires in COVID-19. The protocol was immunoSEQ multiplex PCR, while the TCRdb copy is restricted to in-frame clones and leaves out a portion. The sample carries tens of thousands of clones, 81% recorded once. The sequenced sample consisted of peripheral blood. The receptor source for this set is a man at least 80 years old with COVID-19, enrolled during active disease.

The chain is built from TRBV5-1 and TRBJ1-5; 12 bases map to TRBD1. The CDR3 runs 16 residues. V dropped 4 bases and J dropped 6; count of bases not matched to a gene: 8. The germline V gene encodes CDR1 SGHRS and CDR2 YFSETQ. Here the CDR3 reads CASSISGTGGGQPQHF. The DNA for the CDR3 is TGCGCCAGCAGCATCTCCGGGACAGGGGGCGGTCAGCCCCAGCATTTT.

V is TRBV28 and J is TRBJ2-1, with 11 bases lining up with TRBD2. The CDR3 spans 17 residues. V shed 6 bases and J 7 bases; nucleotides not matched to a gene: 14. Germline assignment: CDR1 MDHEN and CDR2 SYDVKM. The CDR3 loop is CASSPFPSGGYVNEQFF. In DNA form, the CDR3 reads TGTGCCAGCAGCCCGTTCCCTAGCGGGGGGTATGTGAATGAGCAGTTCTTC.

V and J are TRBV19 and TRBJ2-2, with 7 bases lining up with TRBD1. Germline-derived CDR1 and CDR2 are LNHDA and SQIVND (reference sequence). V lost 4 bases, J lost 6 bases, and 5 bases stayed unmatched. The CDR3 totals 14 residues. Written as DNA, the CDR3 is TGTGCCAGTAGTACGACAGGGAATCCCGGGGAGCTGTTTTTT. Translated: CASSTTGNPGELFF.

This clone has just one count. The rearrangement links TRBV6-6 to TRBJ1-6, with 7 bases matching TRBD1. V was pared by 2 bases and J by 9 bases, with 4 bases of the junction left unmatched. This CDR3 region has 14 residues. From germline, CDR1 is MNHNY and CDR2 SVGAGI (reference sequence). CDR3 DNA: TGTGCCAGCAGTTACGGACCAGGGGGTTCACCCCTCCACTTT. It codes for CASSYGPGGSPLHF.

CDR3 bases: TGTGCCAGCAGCATGACAGGGGGGAACTACGAGCAGTACTTC. Encoded protein: CASSMTGGNYEQYF. The chain uses TRBV21-1 and TRBJ2-7; TRBD1, the D gene given by the table, was not confirmed from the DNA. TRBV21-1 is a recognized pseudogene. This CDR3 region has 14 residues.

V is TRBV6-5 and J is TRBJ2-5; D gene uncertain. The CDR3 contains 14 residues. Between the trimmed V and J ends, which lost 7 bases and 4 bases, there was a span of 16 bases. CDR1 is MNHEY, CDR2 SVGAGI, per germline. In DNA form, the CDR3 reads TGTGCCAGCACCCAATCGGTAGCATCAGAGACCCAGTACTTC. Translating gives CASTQSVASETQYF.

This clone occurred a few times. The chain couples TRBV5-5 to TRBJ1-6, with D unclear. Trimming stripped 1 base from V and 7 bases from J, with 9 bases between. The CDR3 loop spans 14 amino acids. Germline V gene lookup returns CDR1 SGHKS and CDR2 YYEKEE (reference sequence). The CDR3 bases are TGTGCCAGCAGCTTGAAGAGTGCAAATTCACCCCTCCACTTT. Its protein is CASSLKSANSPLHF.

In regard to this clone: Other nucleotide sequences from this sample produce the same CDR3. The chain employs TRBV6-5 and TRBJ1-2, with 7 nucleotides matching TRBD1. V dropped 7 bases and J dropped 5; count of bases not matched to a gene: 7. The CDR3 length is 13 residues. Germline lookup yields CDR1 MNHEY and CDR2 SVGAGI. The CDR3 loop is CASIPTGTYGYTF. The DNA for the CDR3 is TGTGCCAGCATCCCGACAGGGACGTATGGCTACACCTTC.

V and J are TRBV30 and TRBJ1-6; 7 nucleotides align to TRBD1. The length of the CDR3 is 12 residues. V was clipped by 5 bases and J by 14 bases; unmatched bases: 9. From germline, CDR1 is GTSNPN and CDR2 SVGIG (reference sequence). This CDR3 is CAWGHDRATLHF. CDR3 nucleotide sequence: TGTGCCTGGGGCCATGACAGGGCCACCCTCCACTTT.

The chain uses TRBV9 and TRBJ2-1; the match to TRBD2 covers 10 bases. J gave up 8 bases and V 3 bases, and 11 bases lay outside the gene matches. This CDR3 spans 16 amino acids. Looked up from germline, CDR1 is SGDLS and CDR2 is YYNGEE. CDR3 coding DNA: TGTGCCAGCAGCGCTCCACTAGCGGGGCATGGCTATGAGCAGTTCTTC. Its translation: CASSAPLAGHGYEQFF.

This clone has a handful of counts. This rearrangement joins TRBV6-1 to TRBJ2-2, with TRBD1 matching over 8 bases. CDR1 is MNHNS, CDR2 SASEGT, per germline. The V and J ends lost 0 bases and 6 bases, in that order; junction bases with no gene match: 9. The CDR3 contains 17 residues. CDR3 residues: CASSEAPGGRGAGELFF. CDR3 DNA: TGTGCCAGCAGTGAAGCGCCAGGGGGCCGAGGCGCCGGGGAGCTGTTTTTT.

The DNA for the CDR3 is TGTGCCAGTAGTAAGGCCTCAACAGGGTCAGAAGAGACCCAGTACTTC. Its translation: CASSKASTGSEETQYF. The genes are TRBV19 and TRBJ2-5; perhaps TRBD1 as D (6 bases). This CDR3 contains 16 residues. V gave up 4 bases and J gave up 3 bases, with 18 bases separating them. Germline V gene lookup returns CDR1 LNHDA and CDR2 SQIVND (reference sequence). Using reference TRBV19 and TRBJ2-5 for the parts outside the CDR3, the full variable domain is DGGITQSPKYLFRKEGQNVTLSCEQNLNHDAMYWYRQDPGQGLRLIYYSQIVNDFQKGDIAEGYSVSREKKESFPLTVTSAQKNPTAFYLCASSKASTGSEETQYFGPGTRLLVL.

The chain recombines TRBV3-1 (or the pseudogene TRBV3-2) with TRBJ2-5, with D tentatively TRBD1 (6 bases). This CDR3 contains 16 residues. V lost 4 bases to trimming and J lost 2 bases, with 17 bases between them. Per the germline V gene, CDR1 is LGHDT and CDR2 is YNNKEL (reference sequence). The CDR3: CASSPSKTGFQETQYF. The DNA for the CDR3 is TGTGCCAGCAGCCCATCTAAGACAGGATTTCAAGAGACCCAGTACTTC.